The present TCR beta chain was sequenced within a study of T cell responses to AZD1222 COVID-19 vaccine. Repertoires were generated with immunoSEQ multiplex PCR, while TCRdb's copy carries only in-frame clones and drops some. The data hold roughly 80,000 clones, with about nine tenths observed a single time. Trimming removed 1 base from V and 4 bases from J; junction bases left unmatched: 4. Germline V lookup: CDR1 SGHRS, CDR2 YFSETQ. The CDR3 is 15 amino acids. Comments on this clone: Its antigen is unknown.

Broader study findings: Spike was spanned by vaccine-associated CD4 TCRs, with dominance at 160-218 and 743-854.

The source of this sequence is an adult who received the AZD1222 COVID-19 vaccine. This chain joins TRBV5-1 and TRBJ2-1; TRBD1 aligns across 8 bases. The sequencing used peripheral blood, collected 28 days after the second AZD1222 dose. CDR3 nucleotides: TGCGCCAGCAGCTTGTGGCAGGGGGCATACAATGAGCAGTTCTTC. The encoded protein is CASSLWQGAYNEQFF.